A single sample gave rise to the 10 T cell receptor beta chains below, sequenced in a study of blood T cell repertoires in COVID-19. The method was immunoSEQ multiplex PCR; TCRdb's version includes in-frame clones alone and lacks a portion of them. The data contain 35,000 to 50,000 clones, around 83% of them singletons. The sequencing sample was made of peripheral blood. The receptors originated from a human donor with acute or convalescent COVID-19. The donor label of this sample is uncertain.

The V and J genes are TRBV2 and TRBJ2-2; 10 bases fit TRBD2. The V gene's germline CDR1 is SNHLY and CDR2 FYNNEI. V was pared by 6 bases and J by 5 bases, with 6 bases of the junction left unmatched. The CDR3 runs 15 residues. The CDR3 sequence is CASREREGWTGELFF. CDR3 in DNA: TGTGCCAGCAGGGAGCGGGAGGGCTGGACCGGGGAGCTGTTTTTT.

By share, this clone ranks as medium-sized. CDR3 in DNA: TGTGCCAGCAGGGCGGGACTAGCGGGGATGGATACGCAGTATTTT. Translation gives CASRAGLAGMDTQYF. V gene TRBV11-2 combines with J gene TRBJ2-3; 13 nucleotides line up with TRBD2. Per germline, CDR1 SGHAT and CDR2 FQNNGV. The CDR3 consists of 15 residues. The V and J ends lost 6 bases and 6 bases, in that order; junction bases with no gene match: 6.

CDR3 DNA sequence: TGCGCCAGCAGCTTGGGCACGGTACCCACCTACGAGCAGTACTTC. Amino acid sequence: CASSLGTVPTYEQYF. The chain uses TRBV5-1 and TRBJ2-7; D remains ambiguous. Trimming took 0 bases from V and 2 from J, leaving 12 bases between them. This CDR3 has 15 residues. CDR1 and CDR2 (germline): SGHRS, YFSETQ.

The rearrangement joins TRBV4-1 to TRBJ2-1; 13 bases are shared with TRBD2. Germline V CDR1 and CDR2: MGHRA, YSYEKL. J gave up 2 bases and V 0 bases, and 4 bases lay outside the gene matches. The CDR3 runs 18 residues. The CDR3: CASSQDPGTSGAYNEQFF. CDR3 DNA: TGCGCCAGCAGCCAAGATCCCGGGACTAGCGGGGCCTACAATGAGCAGTTCTTC.

This sequence joins TRBV21-1 and TRBJ1-5; the D segment call TRBD1 is taken from the table without a DNA check. TRBV21-1 is a pseudogene segment. The CDR3 extends over 18 amino acids. The DNA for the CDR3 is TGTGCCAGCAGCTCCGGGACAGGGGGACGTTATCGCAATCAGCCCCAGCATTTT. Amino acids: CASSSGTGGRYRNQPQHF.

The chain has TRBV5-1 and TRBJ2-1; D is possibly TRBD1 (6 bases). The CDR3 has 14 residues. The V end was cut by 2 bases, the J end by 4 bases, with 10 bases between. CDR1 is SGHRS, CDR2 YFSETQ, per germline. The CDR3 bases are TGCGCCAGCAGCTTCGGGACACTTTACAATGAGCAGTTCTTC. It translates to CASSFGTLYNEQFF.

This clone came up a few times. The genes are TRBV7-8 and TRBJ1-1, with 7 bases lining up with TRBD1. Per germline, CDR1 SGHVS and CDR2 FQNEAQ. The CDR3 spans 15 residues. The V segment lost 1 base and the J segment 2 bases; nucleotides outside the gene matches: 4. The CDR3 DNA is TGTGCCAGCAGCTTAGTCGACAGGGCCAACACTGAAGCTTTCTTT. Protein product: CASSLVDRANTEAFF.

A single count supports this clone. The CDR3 loop reads CASSYHAGAVYNEQFF. As DNA, the CDR3 is TGTGCCAGCAGTTACCACGCGGGAGCGGTCTACAATGAGCAGTTCTTC. V gene TRBV6-5 combines with J gene TRBJ2-1; 7 nucleotides align to TRBD2. This CDR3 region has 16 residues. Germline lookup yields CDR1 MNHEY and CDR2 SVGAGI. Trimming at V came to 2 bases and at J to 3 bases, leaving 7 bases not matched to a gene.

The CDR3 protein is CSGESRRQAFF. CDR3 coding DNA: TGCAGCGGTGAGAGCCGGAGACAAGCTTTCTTT. This sequence joins TRBV29-1 and TRBJ1-1, with D hard to call. Germline V CDR1 and CDR2: SQVTM, ANQGSEA. The germline V and J ends were trimmed by 7 bases and 9 bases, with 15 bases remaining between them. This CDR3 spans 11 amino acids. Supplemented by reference TRBV29-1 and TRBJ1-1, the full variable domain reads SAVISQKPSRDICQRGTSLTIQCQVDSQVTMMFWYRQQPGQSLTLIATANQGSEATYESGFVIDKFPISRPNLTFSTLTVSNMSPEDSSIYLCSGESRRQAFFGQGTRLTVV.

V usage is TRBV15 and J usage is TRBJ2-5; D is ambiguous. CDR1 is LNHNV and CDR2 is YYDKDF in the germline V gene (reference sequence). The length of the CDR3 is 11 residues. Trimming left V 7 bases short and J 3 bases short, with 6 bases between. CDR3 bases: TGTGCCACCACCAGTAAAGAGACCCAGTACTTC. Its translation: CATTSKETQYF. Full variable domain (outside the CDR3, taken from reference TRBV15 and TRBJ2-5): DAMVIQNPRYQVTQFGKPVTLSCSQTLNHNVMYWYQQKSSQAPKLLFHYYDKDFNNEADTPDNFQSRRPNTSFCFLDIRSPGLGDTAMYLCATTSKETQYFGPGTRLLVL.